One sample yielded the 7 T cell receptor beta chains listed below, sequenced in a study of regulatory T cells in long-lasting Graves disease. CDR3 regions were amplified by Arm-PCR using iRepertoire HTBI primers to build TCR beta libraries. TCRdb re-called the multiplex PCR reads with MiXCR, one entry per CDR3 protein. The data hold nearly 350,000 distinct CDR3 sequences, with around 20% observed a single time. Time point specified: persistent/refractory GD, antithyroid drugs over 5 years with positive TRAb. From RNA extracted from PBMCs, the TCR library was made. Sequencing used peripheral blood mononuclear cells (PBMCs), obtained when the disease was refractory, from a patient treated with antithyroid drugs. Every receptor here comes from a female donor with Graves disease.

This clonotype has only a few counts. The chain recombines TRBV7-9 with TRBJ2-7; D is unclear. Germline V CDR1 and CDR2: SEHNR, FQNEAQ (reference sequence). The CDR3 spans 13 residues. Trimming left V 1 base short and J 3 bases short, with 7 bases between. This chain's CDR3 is CASSLEVNYEQYF. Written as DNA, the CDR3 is TGTGCCAGCAGCTTAGAAGTCAACTACGAGCAGTACTTC.

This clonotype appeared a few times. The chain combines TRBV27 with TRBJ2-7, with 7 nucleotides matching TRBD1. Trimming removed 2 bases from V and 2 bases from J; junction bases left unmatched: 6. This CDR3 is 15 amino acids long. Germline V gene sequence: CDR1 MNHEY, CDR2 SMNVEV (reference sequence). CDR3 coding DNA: TGTGCCAGCAGTTTAACTGGGACAGATACCTACGAGCAGTACTTC. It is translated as CASSLTGTDTYEQYF.

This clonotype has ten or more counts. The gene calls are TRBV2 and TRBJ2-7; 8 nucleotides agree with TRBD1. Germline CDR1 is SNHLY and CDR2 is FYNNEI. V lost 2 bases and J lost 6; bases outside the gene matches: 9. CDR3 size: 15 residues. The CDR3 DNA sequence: TGTGCCAGCAGTGAAACCAGGGGGCGATCGGGCGAGCAGTACTTC. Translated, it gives CASSETRGRSGEQYF.

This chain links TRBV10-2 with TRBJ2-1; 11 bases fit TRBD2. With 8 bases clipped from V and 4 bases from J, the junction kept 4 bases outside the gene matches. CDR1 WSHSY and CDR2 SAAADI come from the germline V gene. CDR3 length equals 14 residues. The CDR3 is CASALAGVYNEQFF. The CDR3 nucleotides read TGCGCCAGCGCACTAGCGGGAGTTTACAATGAGCAGTTCTTC.

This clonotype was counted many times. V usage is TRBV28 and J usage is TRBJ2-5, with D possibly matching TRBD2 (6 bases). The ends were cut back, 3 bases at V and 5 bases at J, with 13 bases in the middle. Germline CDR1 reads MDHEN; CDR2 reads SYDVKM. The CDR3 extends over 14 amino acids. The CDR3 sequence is CASSLEGTFETQYF. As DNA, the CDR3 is TGTGCCAGCAGTTTGGAGGGGACGTTTGAGACCCAGTACTTC. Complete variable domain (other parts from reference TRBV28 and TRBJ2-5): DVKVTQSSRYLVKRTGEKVFLECVQDMDHENMFWYRQDPGLGLRLIYFSYDVKMKEKGDIPEGYSVSREKKERFSLILESASTNQTSMYLCASSLEGTFETQYFGPGTRLLVL.

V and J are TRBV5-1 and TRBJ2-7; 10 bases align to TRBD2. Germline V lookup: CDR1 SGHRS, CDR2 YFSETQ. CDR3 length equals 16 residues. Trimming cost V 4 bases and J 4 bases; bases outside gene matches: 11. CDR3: CASSKSSGLAEYEQYF. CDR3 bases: TGCGCCAGCAGCAAATCTTCCGGACTAGCGGAATACGAGCAGTACTTC.

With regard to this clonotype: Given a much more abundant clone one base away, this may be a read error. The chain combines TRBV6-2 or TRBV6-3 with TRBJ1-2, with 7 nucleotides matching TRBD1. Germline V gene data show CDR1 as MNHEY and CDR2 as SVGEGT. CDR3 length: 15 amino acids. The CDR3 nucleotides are TGTGCCGGCAGTTACTCGGGACAGCCTAACTATGGCTACACCTTC. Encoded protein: CAGSYSGQPNYGYTF.